This note documents a single TCR beta chain sequence. The data originate from a study of blood T cell repertoires in COVID-19. Study-level information: Samples taken during acute and convalescent COVID-19 were collected in the United States, Italy and Spain.

As handled by the study authors: Estimates of nucleated cell counts were drawn from the amplification of reference gene primers. Using immunoSEQ multiplex PCR, the repertoire was profiled, and TCRdb retains in-frame clones only, with some absent. The D gene and trimming were derived from the DNA, and the V and J assignments and clone size from that table. The table records 100,000 to 150,000 clones, 65% to 85% of them present only once. There are 15 residues in the CDR3. V was clipped by 4 bases and J by 3 bases, with 12 bases between them. Looked up from germline, CDR1 is MNHEY and CDR2 is SVGEGT. The sample was peripheral blood. The chain links TRBV6-2 or TRBV6-3 to TRBJ1-4; a possible D gene is TRBD1 (6 bases). The source of this sequence is a man older than 75 with active or convalescent COVID-19. CDR3 bases: TGTGCCAGCAGTTCAACCGGACAGCCTAATGAAAAACTGTTTTTT. It encodes CASSSTGQPNEKLFF.